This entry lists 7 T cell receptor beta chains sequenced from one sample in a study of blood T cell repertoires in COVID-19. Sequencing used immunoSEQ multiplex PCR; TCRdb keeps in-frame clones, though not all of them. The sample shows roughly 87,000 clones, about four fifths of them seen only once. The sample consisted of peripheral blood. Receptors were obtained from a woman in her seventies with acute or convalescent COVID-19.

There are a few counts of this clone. CDR3: CASSLARDRGAFF. CDR3 bases: TGTGCCAGCAGTTTAGCCCGGGACAGGGGAGCTTTCTTT. The chain recombines TRBV12-3 or TRBV12-4 with TRBJ1-1; 10 bases match TRBD1. This CDR3 comprises 13 residues. V was pared by 0 bases and J by 10 bases, with 2 bases of the junction left unmatched.

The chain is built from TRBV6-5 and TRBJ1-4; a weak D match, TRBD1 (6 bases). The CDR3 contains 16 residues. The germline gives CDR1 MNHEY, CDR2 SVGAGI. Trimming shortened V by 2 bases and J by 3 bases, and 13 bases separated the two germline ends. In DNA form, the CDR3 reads TGTGCCAGCAGTTACCGCCAACAGGGAGCTAATGAAAAACTGTTTTTT. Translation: CASSYRQQGANEKLFF.

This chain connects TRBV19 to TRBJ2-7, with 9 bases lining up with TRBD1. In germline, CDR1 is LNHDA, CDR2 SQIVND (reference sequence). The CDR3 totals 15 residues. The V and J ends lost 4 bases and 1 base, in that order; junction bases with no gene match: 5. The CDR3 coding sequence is TGTGCCAGTAGTACTTCCGGGACAGGGTCCTACGAGCAGTACTTC. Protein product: CASSTSGTGSYEQYF.

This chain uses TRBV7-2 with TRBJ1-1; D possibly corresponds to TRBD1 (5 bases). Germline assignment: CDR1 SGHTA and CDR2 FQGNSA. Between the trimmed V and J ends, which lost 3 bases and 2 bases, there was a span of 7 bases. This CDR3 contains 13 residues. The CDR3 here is CASSFDSNTEAFF. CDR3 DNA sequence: TGTGCCAGCAGCTTTGACAGCAACACTGAAGCTTTCTTT.

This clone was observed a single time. The CDR3 nucleotides are TGTGCCAGCAGTCTGTATACAGGGGGCGGCAGTCAGCCCCAGCATTTT. It codes for CASSLYTGGGSQPQHF. This chain links TRBV28 with TRBJ1-5; 9 nucleotides line up with TRBD1. V trimming: 5 bases; J trimming: 6 bases; junction bases outside the gene matches: 11. CDR1 MDHEN and CDR2 SYDVKM come from the germline V gene. There are 16 residues in the CDR3.

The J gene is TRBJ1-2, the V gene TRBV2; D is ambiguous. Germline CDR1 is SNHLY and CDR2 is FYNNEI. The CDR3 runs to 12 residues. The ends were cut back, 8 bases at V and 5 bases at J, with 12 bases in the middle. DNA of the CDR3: TGTGCCAGCGCAAGAACAGTTTATGGCTACACCTTC. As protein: CASARTVYGYTF.

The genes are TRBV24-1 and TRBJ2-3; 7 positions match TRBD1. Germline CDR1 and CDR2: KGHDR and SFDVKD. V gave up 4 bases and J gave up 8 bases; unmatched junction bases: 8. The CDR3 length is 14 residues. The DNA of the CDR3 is TGTGCCACCAGTGACGAGACAGGGTGGGGTACGCAGTATTTT. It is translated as CATSDETGWGTQYF.